The clone carrying this T cell receptor (beta chain) was observed a few times. The target antigen is unknown. V lost 4 bases and J lost 14; bases outside the gene matches: 11. This CDR3 has 13 residues. Germline V CDR1 and CDR2: SGHDN, FVKESK. These data are taken from a study of human T cells and chemical hapten exposure. Study overall: Yields of TCR per sample differed, chiefly owing to small differences in pooled library volume. Notes on the study in general: After DPC sensitization, TCRs above 1 in 1000 frequency showed no change.

The library gave individual cDNA molecules unique molecular identifiers. Original processing notes: TCRs per sample had a median of around 100,000 and ranged from about 20,000 to 700,000. TCRdb re-analysed the RACE reads in MiXCR, keeping a single row per CDR3 protein. Clone size and V and J calls follow TCRdb, not the original study. The repertoire consists of 65,000 or so distinct CDR3 sequences, with under 7.5% occurring once and the leading ten covering 3% to 4%. Indicated time point: healthy volunteer bleed at 6 weeks. Total RNA extraction was carried out from unfractionated whole blood. This chain connects TRBV14 to TRBJ2-1, with 7 bases aligning to TRBD2. The sequenced sample was whole blood. The receptor was isolated from a female donor in good health. Some clones in this sample may be carry-over from other donors' samples. The CDR3 here is CASSLLASGEKFF. The DNA of the CDR3 is TGTGCCAGCAGCCTACTAGCGTCCGGGGAAAAGTTCTTC.